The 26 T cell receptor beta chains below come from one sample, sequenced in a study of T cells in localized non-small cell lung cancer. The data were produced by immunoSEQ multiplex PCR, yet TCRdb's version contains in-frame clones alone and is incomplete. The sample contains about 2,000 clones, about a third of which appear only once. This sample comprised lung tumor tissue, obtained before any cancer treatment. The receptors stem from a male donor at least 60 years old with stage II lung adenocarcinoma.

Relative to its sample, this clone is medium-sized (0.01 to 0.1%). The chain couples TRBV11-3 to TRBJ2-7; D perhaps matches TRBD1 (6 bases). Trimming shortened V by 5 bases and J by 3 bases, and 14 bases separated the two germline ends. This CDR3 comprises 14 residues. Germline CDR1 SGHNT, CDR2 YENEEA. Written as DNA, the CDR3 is TGTGCCAGCAGCCCCGGACAGATTAACTACGAGCAGTACTTC. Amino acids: CASSPGQINYEQYF.

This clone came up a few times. In nucleotides, the CDR3 is TGTGCCAGCAGCCCGGGACCAGTAGGCACAGATACGCAGTATTTT. Protein sequence: CASSPGPVGTDTQYF. The chain employs TRBV11-3 and TRBJ2-3, with D possibly being TRBD1 or TRBD2 (5 bases each). Germline CDR1 SGHNT, CDR2 YENEEA. CDR3 size: 15 residues. V lost 5 bases and J 1 base, leaving 13 bases between the germline ends.

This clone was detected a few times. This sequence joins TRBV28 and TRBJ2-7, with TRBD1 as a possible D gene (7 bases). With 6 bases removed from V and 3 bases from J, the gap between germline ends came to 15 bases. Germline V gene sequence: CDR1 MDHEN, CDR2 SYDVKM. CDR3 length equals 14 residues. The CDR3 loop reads CASRITGEVYEQYF. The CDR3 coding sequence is TGTGCCAGCAGGATTACAGGGGAGGTCTACGAGCAGTACTTC.

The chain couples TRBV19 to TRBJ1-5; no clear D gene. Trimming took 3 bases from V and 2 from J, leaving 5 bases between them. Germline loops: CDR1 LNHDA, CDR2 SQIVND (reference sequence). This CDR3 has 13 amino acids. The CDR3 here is CASSIHRNQPQHF. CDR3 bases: TGTGCCAGTAGTATCCATCGCAATCAGCCCCAGCATTTT. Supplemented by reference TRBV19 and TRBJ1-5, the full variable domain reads DGGITQSPKYLFRKEGQNVTLSCEQNLNHDAMYWYRQDPGQGLRLIYYSQIVNDFQKGDIAEGYSVSREKKESFPLTVTSAQKNPTAFYLCASSIHRNQPQHFGDGTRLSIL.

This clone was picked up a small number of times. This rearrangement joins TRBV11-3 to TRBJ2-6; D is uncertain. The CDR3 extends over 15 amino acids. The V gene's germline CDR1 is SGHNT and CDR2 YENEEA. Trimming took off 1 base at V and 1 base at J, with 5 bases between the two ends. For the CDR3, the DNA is TGTGCCAGCAGCTTAGGGCTTTCTGGGGCCAACGTCCTGACTTTC. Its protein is CASSLGLSGANVLTF.

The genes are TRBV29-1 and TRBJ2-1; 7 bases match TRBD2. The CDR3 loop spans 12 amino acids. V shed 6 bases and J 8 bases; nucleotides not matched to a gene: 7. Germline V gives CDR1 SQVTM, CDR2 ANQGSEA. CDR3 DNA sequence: TGCAGCGTGGCCCCGACTAGCCATGAGCAGTTCTTC. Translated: CSVAPTSHEQFF.

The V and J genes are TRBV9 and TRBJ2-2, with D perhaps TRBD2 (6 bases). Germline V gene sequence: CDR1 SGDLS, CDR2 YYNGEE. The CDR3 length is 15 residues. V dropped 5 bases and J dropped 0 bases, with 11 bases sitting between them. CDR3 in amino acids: CASSGRLANTGELFF. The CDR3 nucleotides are TGTGCCAGCAGTGGGAGACTAGCGAACACCGGGGAGCTGTTTTTT.

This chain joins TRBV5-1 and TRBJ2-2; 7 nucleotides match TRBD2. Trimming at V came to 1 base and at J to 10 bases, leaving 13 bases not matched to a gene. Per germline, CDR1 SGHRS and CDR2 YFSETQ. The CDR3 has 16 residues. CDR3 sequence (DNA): TGCGCCAGCAGCTTGAAGGATTGGTTGGCGGGAGAGGAGCTGTTTTTT. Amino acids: CASSLKDWLAGEELFF.

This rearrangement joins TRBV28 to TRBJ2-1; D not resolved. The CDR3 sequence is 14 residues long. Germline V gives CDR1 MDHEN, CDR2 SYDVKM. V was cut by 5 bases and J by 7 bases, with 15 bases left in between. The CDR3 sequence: CASSPWAPNNEQFF. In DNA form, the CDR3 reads TGTGCCAGCAGTCCTTGGGCTCCCAATAATGAGCAGTTCTTC.

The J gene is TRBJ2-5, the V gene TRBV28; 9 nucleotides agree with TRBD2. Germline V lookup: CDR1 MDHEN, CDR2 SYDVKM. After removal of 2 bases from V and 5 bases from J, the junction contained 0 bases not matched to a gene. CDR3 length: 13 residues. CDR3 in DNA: TGTGCCAGCAGTTTAGCGGGAGGGGAGACCCAGTACTTC. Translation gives CASSLAGGETQYF.

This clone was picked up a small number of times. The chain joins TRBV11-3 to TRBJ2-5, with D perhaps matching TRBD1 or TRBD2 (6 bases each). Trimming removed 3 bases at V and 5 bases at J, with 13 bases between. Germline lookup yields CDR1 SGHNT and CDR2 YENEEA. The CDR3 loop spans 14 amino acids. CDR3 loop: CASSLAGAGETQYF. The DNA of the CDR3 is TGTGCCAGCAGCTTGGCAGGGGCGGGGGAGACCCAGTACTTC.

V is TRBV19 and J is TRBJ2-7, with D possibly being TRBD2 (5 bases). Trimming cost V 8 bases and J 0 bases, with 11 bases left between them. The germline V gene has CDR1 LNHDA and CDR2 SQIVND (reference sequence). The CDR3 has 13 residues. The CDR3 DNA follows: TGTGCCAGTGGACTGGGGAACTCCTACGAGCAGTACTTC. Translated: CASGLGNSYEQYF.

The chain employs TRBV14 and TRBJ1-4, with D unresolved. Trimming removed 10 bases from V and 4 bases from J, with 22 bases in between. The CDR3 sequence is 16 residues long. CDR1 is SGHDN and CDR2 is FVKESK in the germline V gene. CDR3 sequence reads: CATGCLIQVGNEKLFF. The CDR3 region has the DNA TGTGCCACCGGGTGCCTTATCCAGGTAGGTAATGAAAAACTGTTTTTT.

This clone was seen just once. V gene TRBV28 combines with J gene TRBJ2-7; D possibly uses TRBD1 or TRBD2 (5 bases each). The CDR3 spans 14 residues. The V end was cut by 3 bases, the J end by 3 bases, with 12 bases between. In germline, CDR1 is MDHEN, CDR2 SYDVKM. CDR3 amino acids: CASSFWDRDYEQYF. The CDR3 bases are TGTGCCAGCAGTTTTTGGGACCGAGACTACGAGCAGTACTTC.

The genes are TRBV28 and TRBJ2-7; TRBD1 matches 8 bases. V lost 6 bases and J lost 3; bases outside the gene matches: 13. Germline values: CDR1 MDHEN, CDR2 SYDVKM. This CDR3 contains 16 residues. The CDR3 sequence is CASSAHTGTGYYEQYF. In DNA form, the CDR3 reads TGTGCCAGCAGCGCTCATACCGGGACAGGATACTACGAGCAGTACTTC.

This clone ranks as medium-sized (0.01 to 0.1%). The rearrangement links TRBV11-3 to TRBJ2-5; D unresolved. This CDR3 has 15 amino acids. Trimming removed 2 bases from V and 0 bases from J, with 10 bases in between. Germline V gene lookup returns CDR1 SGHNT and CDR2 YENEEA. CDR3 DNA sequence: TGTGCCAGCAGCTTAACTTTCCAGGACCAAGAGACCCAGTACTTC. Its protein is CASSLTFQDQETQYF.

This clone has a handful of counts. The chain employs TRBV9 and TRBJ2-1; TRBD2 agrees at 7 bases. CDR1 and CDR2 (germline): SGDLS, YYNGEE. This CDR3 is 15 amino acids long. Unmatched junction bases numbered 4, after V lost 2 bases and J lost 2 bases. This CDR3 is CASSVSGGTYNEQFF. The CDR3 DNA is TGTGCCAGCAGCGTTTCGGGAGGAACCTACAATGAGCAGTTCTTC.

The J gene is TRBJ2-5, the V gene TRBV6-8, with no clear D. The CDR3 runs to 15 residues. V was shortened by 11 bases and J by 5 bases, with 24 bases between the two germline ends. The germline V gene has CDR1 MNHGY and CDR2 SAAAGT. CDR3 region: CAASPGSLDRETQYF. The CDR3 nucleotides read TGTGCCGCCTCGCCGGGCTCACTCGATAGGGAGACCCAGTACTTC.

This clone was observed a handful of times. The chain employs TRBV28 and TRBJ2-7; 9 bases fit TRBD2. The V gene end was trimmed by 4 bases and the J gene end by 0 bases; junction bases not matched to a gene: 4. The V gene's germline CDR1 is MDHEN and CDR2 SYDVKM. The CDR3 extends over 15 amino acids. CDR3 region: CASSSQRGDSYEQYF. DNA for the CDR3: TGTGCCAGCAGTTCGCAGCGGGGGGACTCCTACGAGCAGTACTTC.

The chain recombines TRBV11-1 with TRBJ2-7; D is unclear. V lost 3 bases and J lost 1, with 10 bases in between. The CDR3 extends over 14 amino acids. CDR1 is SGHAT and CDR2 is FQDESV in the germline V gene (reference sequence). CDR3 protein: CASSLDQRSYEQYF. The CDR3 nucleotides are TGTGCCAGCAGCTTGGATCAGAGATCCTACGAGCAGTACTTC.

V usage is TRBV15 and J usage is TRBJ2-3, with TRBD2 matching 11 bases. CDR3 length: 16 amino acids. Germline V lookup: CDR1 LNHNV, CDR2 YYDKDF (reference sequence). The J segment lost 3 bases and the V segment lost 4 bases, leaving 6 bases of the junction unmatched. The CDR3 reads CATSTRLAGGTDTQYF. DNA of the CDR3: TGTGCCACCAGCACCCGGCTAGCGGGAGGAACAGATACGCAGTATTTT.

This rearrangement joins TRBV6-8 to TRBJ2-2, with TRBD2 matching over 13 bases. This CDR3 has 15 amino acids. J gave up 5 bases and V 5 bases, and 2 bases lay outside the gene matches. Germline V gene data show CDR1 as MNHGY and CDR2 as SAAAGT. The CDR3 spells CASSMGLAGTGELFF. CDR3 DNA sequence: TGTGCCAGCAGTATGGGACTAGCGGGAACCGGGGAGCTGTTTTTT.

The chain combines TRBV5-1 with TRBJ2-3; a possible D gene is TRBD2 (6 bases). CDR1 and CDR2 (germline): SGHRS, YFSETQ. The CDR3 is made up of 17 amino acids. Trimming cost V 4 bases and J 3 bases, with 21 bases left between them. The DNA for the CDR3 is TGCGCCAGCAGCAACCGCCCCCCCGGGGGAGTAACAGATACGCAGTATTTT. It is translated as CASSNRPPGGVTDTQYF.

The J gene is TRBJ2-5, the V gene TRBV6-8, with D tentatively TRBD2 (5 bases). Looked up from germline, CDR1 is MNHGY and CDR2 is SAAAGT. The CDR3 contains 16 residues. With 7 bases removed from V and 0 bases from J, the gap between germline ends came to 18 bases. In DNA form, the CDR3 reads TGTGCCAGCAAGGTATTGACTGGAGGACACCAAGAGACCCAGTACTTC. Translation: CASKVLTGGHQETQYF.

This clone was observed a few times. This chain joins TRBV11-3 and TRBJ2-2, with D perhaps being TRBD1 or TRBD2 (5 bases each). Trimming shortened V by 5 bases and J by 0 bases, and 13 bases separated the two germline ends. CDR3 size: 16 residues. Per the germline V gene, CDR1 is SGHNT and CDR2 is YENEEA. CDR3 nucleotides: TGTGCCAGCAGCCAACCGAAGGGACCGAACACCGGGGAGCTGTTTTTT. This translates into CASSQPKGPNTGELFF.

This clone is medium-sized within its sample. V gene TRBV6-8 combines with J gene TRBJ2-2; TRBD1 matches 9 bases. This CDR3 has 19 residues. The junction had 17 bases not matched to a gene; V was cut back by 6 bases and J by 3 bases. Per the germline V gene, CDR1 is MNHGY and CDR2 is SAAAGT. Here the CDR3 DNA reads TGTGCCAGCAGCTTCTTCCCCCGGGGGACAGGGTACGACACCGGGGAGCTGTTTTTT. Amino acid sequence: CASSFFPRGTGYDTGELFF.